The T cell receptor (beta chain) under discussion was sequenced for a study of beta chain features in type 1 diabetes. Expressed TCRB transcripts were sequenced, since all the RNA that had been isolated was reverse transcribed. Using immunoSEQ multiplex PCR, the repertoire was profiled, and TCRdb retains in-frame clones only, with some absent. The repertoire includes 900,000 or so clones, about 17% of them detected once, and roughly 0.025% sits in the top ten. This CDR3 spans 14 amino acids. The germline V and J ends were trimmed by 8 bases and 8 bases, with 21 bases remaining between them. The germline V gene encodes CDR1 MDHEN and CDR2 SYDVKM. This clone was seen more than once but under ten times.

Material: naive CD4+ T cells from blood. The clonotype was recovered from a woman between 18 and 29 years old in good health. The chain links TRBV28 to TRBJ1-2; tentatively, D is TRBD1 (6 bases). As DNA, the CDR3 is TGTGCCAGCCGTTCCGAGGGGGGAGTACAGGGCTACACCTTC. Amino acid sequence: CASRSEGGVQGYTF.